This T cell receptor beta chain originates from a study of CD8 T cells in Susac syndrome. V lost 7 bases, J lost 1 base, and 8 bases lay in between. The CDR3 runs 13 residues. Germline V gene sequence: CDR1 KGHDR, CDR2 SFDVKD. Reverse transcription of roughly 0.45 to 1 ug RNA was performed with random hexamers. Multiplex immunoSEQ PCR targeted 54 Vbeta and 13 Jbeta TCR beta segments. A single record per CDR3 protein comes from TCRdb applying MiXCR to the immunoSEQ multiplex PCR reads. The data contain a few hundred thousand distinct CDR3 sequences, 93% of them seen just once; the ten biggest clones take up roughly 0.072%. Sequencing of TCR beta was performed on blood CD8+ and CD4+ T cells. The multiple sclerosis control cohort comprised treatment-naive individuals presenting with stable or active relapsing-remitting disease. Negative isolation yielded the CD8+ and CD4+ T cells, while FACS enriched the TEMRA cells.

What was sequenced was CD4+ T cells from PBMCs. The sequence derives from a human donor with multiple sclerosis. This chain connects TRBV24-1 to TRBJ2-3, with D perhaps being TRBD1 or TRBD2 (5 bases each). CDR3 in amino acids: CATRRDGTDTQYF. In DNA, the CDR3 is TGTGCCACCAGAAGGGACGGCACAGATACGCAGTATTTT.